This TCR beta chain was profiled in a study of CD8 T cells in ankylosing spondylitis. At least ten counts were recorded for this clonotype. Its specificity is not known. Germline V gene data show CDR1 as SQVTM and CDR2 as ANQGSEA. The CDR3 totals 13 residues. Germline trimming cut 4 bases from V and 5 bases from J; bases unmatched to any gene: 4. TCRdb re-analysed the 5' RACE reads in MiXCR, keeping a single row per CDR3 protein. The repertoire holds roughly 250,000 distinct CDR3 sequences, with approximately 9% as singletons. Points from the study as a whole: Made up of about eight highly homologous variants, a TCR beta motif appeared characteristic of ankylosing spondylitis blood.

V gene TRBV29-1 combines with J gene TRBJ2-1; 8 bases fit TRBD2. The TCR was taken from a male donor with ankylosing spondylitis or in good health (not recorded which). What was sequenced was blood, either unsorted or a sorted T cell fraction (not recorded which). The CDR3 DNA sequence: TGCAGCGTTGCGAGACTAGCGAACAATGAGCAGTTCTTC. This codes for CSVARLANNEQFF.